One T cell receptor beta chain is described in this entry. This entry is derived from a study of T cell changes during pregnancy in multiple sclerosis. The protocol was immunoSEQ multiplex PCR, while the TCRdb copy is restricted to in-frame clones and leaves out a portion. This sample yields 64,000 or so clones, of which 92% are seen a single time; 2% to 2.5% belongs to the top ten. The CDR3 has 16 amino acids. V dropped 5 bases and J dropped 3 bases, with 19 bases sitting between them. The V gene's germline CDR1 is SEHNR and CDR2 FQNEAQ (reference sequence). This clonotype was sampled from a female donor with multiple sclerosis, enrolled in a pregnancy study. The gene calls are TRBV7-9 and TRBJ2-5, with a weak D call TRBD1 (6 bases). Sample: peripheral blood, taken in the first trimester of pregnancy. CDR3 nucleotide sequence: TGTGCCAGCAGCCACGAACTCCGGACAGCCGAAGAGACCCAGTACTTC. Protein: CASSHELRTAEETQYF.